The TCR beta chain described here comes from a study of T cell clones after liver transplantation. Across the study: Tolerant meant at least one year fully off immunosuppression without liver enzymes above twice normal.

Using immunoSEQ multiplex PCR, the repertoire was profiled, and TCRdb retains in-frame clones only, with some absent. Of about 74,000 clones in the sample, 75% to 90% were seen once. With respect to this clone: Antigen specificity is unknown.

Whole-study results and caveats: Small, mixed patient groups and varying post-transplant times limit these conclusions. A larger donor-reactive than third-party decline suggested partial antigen-specific deletion.

Germline values: CDR1 SGHRS, CDR2 YFSETQ. This CDR3 has 16 amino acids. V gave up 1 base and J gave up 4 bases, with 15 bases separating them. The chain recombines TRBV5-1 with TRBJ2-1; D may correspond to TRBD1 or TRBD2 (5 bases each). This sample comprised CD4+ T cells from blood, obtained before liver transplant. The clonotype was recovered from a human donor who received a liver transplant. The chain's CDR3 is CASSLIGDGTYNEQFF. The CDR3 DNA reads as TGCGCCAGCAGCTTGATTGGCGACGGGACGTACAATGAGCAGTTCTTC.